This T cell receptor (beta chain) was observed in a study of CD8 T cells in Susac syndrome. Study outcomes and limitations: The study acknowledged a relatively small number of individuals in its TCR sequencing and HLA analysis.

Negative isolation yielded CD4+ and CD8+ T cells, and FACS enriched TEMRA cells. Random hexamers served to reverse transcribe roughly 0.5 to 1 ug RNA. An immunoSEQ multiplex PCR generated amplified TCR beta CDR3 products spanning 54 Vbeta and 13 Jbeta. MiXCR, run by TCRdb on the immunoSEQ multiplex PCR reads, gives a single entry per CDR3 protein. The sample lists under 550,000 distinct CDR3 sequences; 75% to 90% were seen once. To note about this clonotype: Its target is not known.

The V end was cut by 2 bases, the J end by 7 bases, with 14 bases between. Germline V lookup: CDR1 MGHDK, CDR2 SYGVNS. CDR3 size: 14 residues. Sample: CD8+ T cells from PBMCs. The receptor was derived from a human donor with multiple sclerosis. The rearrangement joins TRBV25-1 to TRBJ1-2, with D perhaps TRBD1 (5 bases). The DNA of the CDR3 is TGTGCCAGCAGTGAACTCGGGACTTTTTTTGGCTACACCTTC. This codes for CASSELGTFFGYTF.